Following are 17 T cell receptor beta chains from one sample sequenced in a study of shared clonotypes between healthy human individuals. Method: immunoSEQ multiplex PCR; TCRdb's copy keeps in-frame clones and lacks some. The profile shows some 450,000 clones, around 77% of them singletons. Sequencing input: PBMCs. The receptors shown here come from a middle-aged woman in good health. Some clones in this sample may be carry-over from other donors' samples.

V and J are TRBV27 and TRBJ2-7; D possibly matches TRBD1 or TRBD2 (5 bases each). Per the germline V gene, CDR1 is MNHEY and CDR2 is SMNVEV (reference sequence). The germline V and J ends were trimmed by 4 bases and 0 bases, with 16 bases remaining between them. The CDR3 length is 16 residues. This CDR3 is CASSYGAGTISYEQYF. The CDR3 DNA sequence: TGTGCCAGCAGTTATGGGGCAGGGACCATCTCCTACGAGCAGTACTTC.

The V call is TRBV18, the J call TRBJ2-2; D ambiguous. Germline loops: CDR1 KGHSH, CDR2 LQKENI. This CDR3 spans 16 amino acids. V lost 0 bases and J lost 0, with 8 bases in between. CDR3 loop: CASSPPGTTNTGELFF. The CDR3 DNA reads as TGTGCCAGCTCACCACCGGGTACAACGAACACCGGGGAGCTGTTTTTT.

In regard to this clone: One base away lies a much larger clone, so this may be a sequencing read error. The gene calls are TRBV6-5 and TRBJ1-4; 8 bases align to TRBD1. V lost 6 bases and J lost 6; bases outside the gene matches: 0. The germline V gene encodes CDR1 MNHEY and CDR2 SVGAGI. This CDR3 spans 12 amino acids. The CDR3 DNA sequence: TGTGCCAGCAGGACAGGGGATGAAAAACTGTTTTTT. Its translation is CASRTGDEKLFF.

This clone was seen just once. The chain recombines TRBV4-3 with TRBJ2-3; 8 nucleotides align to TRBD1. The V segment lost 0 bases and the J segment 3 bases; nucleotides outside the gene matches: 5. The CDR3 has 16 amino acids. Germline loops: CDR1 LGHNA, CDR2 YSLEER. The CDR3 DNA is TGCGCCAGCAGCCAAGATCCAGGGGGCTGGACAGATACGCAGTATTTT. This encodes CASSQDPGGWTDTQYF.

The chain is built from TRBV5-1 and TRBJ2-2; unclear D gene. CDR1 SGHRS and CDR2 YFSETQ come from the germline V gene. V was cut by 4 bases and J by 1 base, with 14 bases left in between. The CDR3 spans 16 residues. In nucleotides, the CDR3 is TGCGCCAGCAGCCTTGAAGGGATGGTGAACACCGGGGAGCTGTTTTTT. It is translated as CASSLEGMVNTGELFF.

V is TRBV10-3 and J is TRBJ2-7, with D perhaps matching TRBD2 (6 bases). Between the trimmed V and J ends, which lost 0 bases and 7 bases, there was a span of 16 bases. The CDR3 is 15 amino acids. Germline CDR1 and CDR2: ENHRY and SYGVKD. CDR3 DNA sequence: TGTGCCATCAGTGAGTCATGGGCGGGGACGGGGGAGCAGTACTTC. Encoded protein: CAISESWAGTGEQYF.

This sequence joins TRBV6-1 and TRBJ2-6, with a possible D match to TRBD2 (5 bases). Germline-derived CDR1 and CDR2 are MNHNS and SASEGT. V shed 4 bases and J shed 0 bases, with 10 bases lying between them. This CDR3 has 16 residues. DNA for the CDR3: TGTGCCAGCAGTGCGGGGATCGGCTCTGGGGCCAACGTCCTGACTTTC. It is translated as CASSAGIGSGANVLTF.

The CDR3 DNA is TGTGCCTGGAGTGTTTTTCAGGGTGGCTACACCTTC. Protein sequence: CAWSVFQGGYTF. This sequence joins TRBV30 and TRBJ1-2; D is perhaps TRBD1 (5 bases). CDR1 is GTSNPN and CDR2 is SVGIG in the germline V gene (reference sequence). The CDR3 covers 12 residues. Trimming took 0 bases from V and 7 from J, leaving 9 bases between them. Filled out from reference TRBV30 and TRBJ1-2, the complete variable domain reads SQTIHQWPATLVQPVGSPLSLECTVEGTSNPNLYWYRQAAGRGLQLLFYSVGIGQISSEVPQNLSASRPQDRQFILSSKKLLLSDSGFYLCAWSVFQGGYTFGSGTRLTVV.

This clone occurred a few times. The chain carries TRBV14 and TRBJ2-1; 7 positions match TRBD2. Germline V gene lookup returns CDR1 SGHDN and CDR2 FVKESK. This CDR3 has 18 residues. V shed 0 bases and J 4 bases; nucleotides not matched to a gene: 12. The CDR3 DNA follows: TGTGCCAGCAGCCAAGATGGTCGGGAGGCCAGACCTTACAATGAGCAGTTCTTC. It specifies CASSQDGREARPYNEQFF.

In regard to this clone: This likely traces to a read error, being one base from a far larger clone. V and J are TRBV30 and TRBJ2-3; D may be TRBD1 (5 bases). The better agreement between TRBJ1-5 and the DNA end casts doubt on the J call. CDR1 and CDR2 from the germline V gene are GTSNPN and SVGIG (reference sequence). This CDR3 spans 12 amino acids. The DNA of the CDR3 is TGTGCCTGGAGTGCCTCGACAGATACGCAGCATTTT. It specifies CAWSASTDTQHF.

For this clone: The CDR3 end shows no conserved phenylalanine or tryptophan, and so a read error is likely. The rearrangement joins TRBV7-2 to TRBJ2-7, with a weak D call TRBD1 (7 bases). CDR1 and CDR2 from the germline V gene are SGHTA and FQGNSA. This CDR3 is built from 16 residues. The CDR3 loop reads CASSRSGGTVSYGQYL. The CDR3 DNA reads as TGTGCCAGCAGCCGCAGCGGCGGGACAGTCTCCTACGGGCAGTACCTC.

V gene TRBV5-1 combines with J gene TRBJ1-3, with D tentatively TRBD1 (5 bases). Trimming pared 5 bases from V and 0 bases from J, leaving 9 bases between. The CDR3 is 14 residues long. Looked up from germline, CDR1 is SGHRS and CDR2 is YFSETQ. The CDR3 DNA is TGCGCCAGCAGTTCCGACAGCTCTGGAAACACCATATATTTT. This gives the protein CASSSDSSGNTIYF.

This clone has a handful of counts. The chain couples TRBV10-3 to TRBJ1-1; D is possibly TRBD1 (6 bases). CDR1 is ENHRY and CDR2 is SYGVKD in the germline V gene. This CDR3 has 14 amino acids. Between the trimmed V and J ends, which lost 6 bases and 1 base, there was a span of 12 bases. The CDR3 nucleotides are TGTGCCATCAGCTCGGGACAATCGAACACTGAAGCTTTCTTT. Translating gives CAISSGQSNTEAFF.

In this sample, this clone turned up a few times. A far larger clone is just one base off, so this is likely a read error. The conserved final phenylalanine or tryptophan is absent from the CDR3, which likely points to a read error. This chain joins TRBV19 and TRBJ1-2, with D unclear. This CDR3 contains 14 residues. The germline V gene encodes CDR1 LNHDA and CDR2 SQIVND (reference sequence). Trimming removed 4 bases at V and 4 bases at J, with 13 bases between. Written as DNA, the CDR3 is TGTGCCAGTAGTACCCTGAAGGAATTCTATGGCTACACCCTC. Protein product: CASSTLKEFYGYTL.

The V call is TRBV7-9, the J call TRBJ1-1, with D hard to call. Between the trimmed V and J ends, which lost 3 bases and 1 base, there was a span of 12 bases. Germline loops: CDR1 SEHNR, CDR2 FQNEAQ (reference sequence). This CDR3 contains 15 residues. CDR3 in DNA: TGTGCCAGCAGCTTTCAAACTAACCCGAACACTGAAGCTTTCTTT. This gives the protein CASSFQTNPNTEAFF.

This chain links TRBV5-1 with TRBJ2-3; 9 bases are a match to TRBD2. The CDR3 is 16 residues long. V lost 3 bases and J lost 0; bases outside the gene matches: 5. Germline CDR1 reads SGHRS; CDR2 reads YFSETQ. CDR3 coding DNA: TGCGCCAGCAGCTCTGGCGGGAGGGCTAGCACAGATACGCAGTATTTT. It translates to CASSSGGRASTDTQYF.

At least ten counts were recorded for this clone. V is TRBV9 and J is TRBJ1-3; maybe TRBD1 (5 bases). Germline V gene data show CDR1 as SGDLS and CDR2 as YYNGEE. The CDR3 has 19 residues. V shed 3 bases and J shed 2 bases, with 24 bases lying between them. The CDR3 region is CASSARTGRGGLAGNTIYF. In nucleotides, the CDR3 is TGTGCCAGCAGCGCGCGGACGGGGCGAGGAGGTTTGGCTGGAAACACCATATATTTT.